Listed below are T cell receptor beta chains from one sample, sequenced in a study of tumor-infiltrating lymphocytes in primary liver carcinoma. In TCRdb, the multiplex PCR reads were re-called with MiXCR into one record per CDR3 protein. Among 100,000 to 150,000 distinct CDR3 sequences listed, 60% to 75% were seen once. The sequencing sample was made of liver tumor tissue from sampling region 3. All receptors derive from an older woman with primary liver carcinoma and hepatitis B virus infection. CDR3s include the opening cysteine and the closing phenylalanine or tryptophan. A D gene is named only where the DNA matches it firmly. Size tells how often a clone was seen (once, few, many) or the class of an expanded clone, and some rows leave it out.

V: TRBV6-6; J: TRBJ2-6; size: .; D: .; DNA: TGTGACAGCACTCCCTCTGGGGCCAACGTCCTGACATTC; CDR3: CDSTPSGANVLTF
V: TRBV4-1; J: TRBJ1-5; size: .; D: .; DNA: TGCGCCAGTATCGGCAGGGGAGGTAGCAATCAGCCCCAGCATTTT; CDR3: CASIGRGGSNQPQHF
V: TRBV11-2; J: TRBJ2-3; size: .; D: .; DNA: TGTGCCAGCGGCCCGCAGGGGTCATACACAGATACGCAGTATTTT; CDR3: CASGPQGSYTDTQYF
V: TRBV6-6; J: TRBJ1-1; size: .; D: .; DNA: TGTGCCAGCAGTTCGGAGAAAGCTTTCTTT; CDR3: CASSSEKAFF
V: TRBV10-3; J: TRBJ2-2; size: many; D: .; DNA: TGTGCCATCAGTGAGCATCGGACAGTAAACACCGGGGAGCTGTTTTTT; CDR3: CAISEHRTVNTGELFF
V: TRBV11-2; J: TRBJ2-2; size: .; D: .; DNA: TGTGCCAGCAGCCGCGGGATGGCCGGGGAGCTGTTTTTT; CDR3: CASSRGMAGELFF
V: TRBV29-1; J: TRBJ1-1; size: many; D: .; DNA: TGCAGCGTTGAGGAGGGGGGCACTGAAGCTTTCTTT; CDR3: CSVEEGGTEAFF
V: TRBV5-6; J: TRBJ2-5; size: .; D: TRBD2; DNA: TGTGCCAGCATCTTGAATATCGGACTAGCGGGAGCAGAGGCCCAGTACTTC; CDR3: CASILNIGLAGAEAQYF
V: TRBV11-2; J: TRBJ2-1; size: medium-sized; D: .; DNA: TGTGCCAGCAGCTTGGCTGGGACTCCCCGGCAGTTCTTC; CDR3: CASSLAGTPRQFF
V: TRBV11-2; J: TRBJ2-5; size: .; D: TRBD2; DNA: TGTGCCAGCAGCCCCAATTTTGCGGGGGCCCAGTACTTC; CDR3: CASSPNFAGAQYF
V: TRBV6-6; J: TRBJ2-7; size: many; D: .; DNA: TGTGCCTCAGAGGCGAGCTCCTACGAGCAGTACTTC; CDR3: CASEASSYEQYF
V: TRBV6-2/TRBV6-3; J: TRBJ1-1; size: .; D: TRBD1; DNA: TGTGCCAGCAGCTACCCCGTCAACAGGGGAAGGAACACTGAAGCTTTCTTT; CDR3: CASSYPVNRGRNTEAFF
V: TRBV4-2; J: TRBJ1-1; size: .; D: .; DNA: TGTGCCAGCAGCCAAGAAAGTGGGAACACTGAAACTTTCTTT; CDR3: CASSQESGNTETFF
V: TRBV19; J: TRBJ1-2; size: many; D: TRBD1; DNA: TGTGCCAGTACCACGACAGGGGGTAACTATGGCTACACCTTC; CDR3: CASTTTGGNYGYTF
V: TRBV6-5; J: TRBJ1-5; size: .; D: .; DNA: TGTGCCAGCACTCGTGCGGGGGTAAGCGATCAGCCCCAGCATTTT; CDR3: CASTRAGVSDQPQHF
V: TRBV28; J: TRBJ1-2; size: .; D: TRBD1; DNA: TGTGCCAGCAGTTTCCGACAGGGGGGAAACTATGGCTACACTTTC; CDR3: CASSFRQGGNYGYTF
V: TRBV5-6; J: TRBJ2-1; size: once; D: .; DNA: TGTGCCAGCGGCTCTGGACTACCGAGTGGTGAGCAGTTCTTC; CDR3: CASGSGLPSGEQFF
V: TRBV5-6; J: TRBJ2-3; size: many; D: .; DNA: TGTGCCAGCAGCGCCGGACCCACTAGCACAGATACGCAGTATTTT; CDR3: CASSAGPTSTDTQYF
V: TRBV7-9; J: TRBJ2-7; size: many; D: .; DNA: TGTGCCAGCAGCTTAATCGACGGGACATCGAGCTCCTACGAGCAGTACTTC; CDR3: CASSLIDGTSSSYEQYF
V: TRBV6-5; J: TRBJ2-7; size: many; D: .; DNA: TGTGCCAGCAGTTACTCCCTATTCGGGAGTGGGTACGAGCAGTACTTC; CDR3: CASSYSLFGSGYEQYF
V: TRBV6-5; J: TRBJ1-1; size: .; D: .; DNA: TGTGCCAGCAGAGGACTACGTCCAGGGGTGAACACTGAAGCTTTCTTT; CDR3: CASRGLRPGVNTEAFF
V: TRBV11-2; J: TRBJ2-7; size: .; D: .; DNA: TGTGCCAGCAGCTTAGAATTCCCCCGGGCAGCACAGCACTACTTC; CDR3: CASSLEFPRAAQHYF
V: TRBV5-5; J: TRBJ2-7; size: many; D: .; DNA: TGTGCCAGCAGCTTACAGGGATTCGAGCAGTACTTC; CDR3: CASSLQGFEQYF
V: TRBV11-2; J: TRBJ2-5; size: .; D: .; DNA: TGTGCCATCAGACCTATCGGAAAGACCCAGTACTTC; CDR3: CAIRPIGKTQYF
V: TRBV4-2; J: TRBJ2-7; size: .; D: .; DNA: TGTGCCAGCAGCCAAGATCGGAACGAGCAGTACTTC; CDR3: CASSQDRNEQYF
V: TRBV4-1; J: TRBJ2-7; size: many; D: .; DNA: TGCGCCAGCAGCCAAGAGCTAAGGGTCTACGAGCAGTACTTC; CDR3: CASSQELRVYEQYF
V: TRBV11-1; J: TRBJ2-7; size: .; D: .; DNA: TGTGCCAGCAGCTTTCAACAGCAAAATTACGAGCAGTACTTC; CDR3: CASSFQQQNYEQYF
V: TRBV5-1; J: TRBJ2-3; size: .; D: .; DNA: TGCGCCAGCAGCCCCCGGGATAGGGGAGATACGCAGTATTTT; CDR3: CASSPRDRGDTQYF
V: TRBV30; J: TRBJ1-4; size: .; D: .; DNA: TGTGCCTGGAGTGTCGTCGGGGGCTTTGAAAAACTGTTTTTT; CDR3: CAWSVVGGFEKLFF
V: TRBV29-1; J: TRBJ2-7; size: .; D: .; DNA: TGCAGCGTTGGCTTATTTTCCGCGACTAACATCTACGAGCAGTACTTC; CDR3: CSVGLFSATNIYEQYF
V: TRBV6-1; J: TRBJ1-5; size: .; D: .; DNA: TGTGCCAGCACAACCGAGGGCAGCTATAGCAATCAGCTCCAGCATTTT; CDR3: CASTTEGSYSNQLQHF
V: TRBV4-1; J: TRBJ1-4; size: .; D: .; DNA: TGCGCCAGCGGCCAAGAGGTTCCCTCGAATGAAAAAGTGTTTTTT; CDR3: CASGQEVPSNEKVFF
V: TRBV4-2; J: TRBJ2-5; size: .; D: TRBD2; DNA: TGTGCCAGTAGCCAATATTTAACTAGCGGGAGTGAGACCCAGTACTTC; CDR3: CASSQYLTSGSETQYF
V: TRBV14; J: TRBJ2-7; size: .; D: .; DNA: TGTGCCAGCAGCTCTATCTCCTGCGAGCACTACTTC; CDR3: CASSSISCEHYF
V: TRBV5-1; J: TRBJ1-5; size: .; D: .; DNA: TGCGCCAGCAGCTTGGATTTGGGGGGACAGCCCCAGCATTTT; CDR3: CASSLDLGGQPQHF
V: TRBV5-1; J: TRBJ2-3; size: .; D: .; DNA: TGCGCCAGCAGCTTGGGTCCAGGTAGCACAGATACGCAGTATTTT; CDR3: CASSLGPGSTDTQYF
V: TRBV12-3/TRBV12-4; J: TRBJ1-1; size: .; D: .; DNA: TGTGCCAGCAGCCGTACTCCTGGGACAAGAAACACTGAAGCTTCCTTT; CDR3: CASSRTPGTRNTEASF
V: TRBV28; J: TRBJ2-7; size: few; D: .; DNA: TGTGCCAGCCGACTCCCGGGCGGGACCGACGAGCAGTACTTC; CDR3: CASRLPGGTDEQYF
V: TRBV28; J: TRBJ2-2; size: many; D: TRBD2; DNA: TGTGCCAGCAGTGGGACTAGCGGAAACACCGGGGAGCTGTTTTTT; CDR3: CASSGTSGNTGELFF
V: TRBV12-3/TRBV12-4; J: TRBJ2-7; size: .; D: TRBD2; DNA: TGTGCCAGCAGAGTAAGCGGGGACCATTACGAGCGGTACTTC; CDR3: CASRVSGDHYERYF
V: TRBV28; J: TRBJ2-1; size: .; D: .; DNA: TGTGCCAGCAGTTTAGGGGCTTTTGTCTTCTCCTACAGTGAGCAGTTCTTC; CDR3: CASSLGAFVFSYSEQFF
V: TRBV29-1; J: TRBJ2-3; size: many; D: TRBD1; DNA: TGCAGCGTTGCGAGACAGGGAGTTACAGATACGCAGTATTTT; CDR3: CSVARQGVTDTQYF
V: TRBV6-5; J: TRBJ1-1; size: many; D: .; DNA: TGTGCCAGCGTCGGGACACTGAACACTGAAGCTTTCTTT; CDR3: CASVGTLNTEAFF
V: TRBV6-1; J: TRBJ1-1; size: .; D: .; DNA: TGTGCCAGCAGTTACGGGGACACTGAAACTTTCTTT; CDR3: CASSYGDTETFF